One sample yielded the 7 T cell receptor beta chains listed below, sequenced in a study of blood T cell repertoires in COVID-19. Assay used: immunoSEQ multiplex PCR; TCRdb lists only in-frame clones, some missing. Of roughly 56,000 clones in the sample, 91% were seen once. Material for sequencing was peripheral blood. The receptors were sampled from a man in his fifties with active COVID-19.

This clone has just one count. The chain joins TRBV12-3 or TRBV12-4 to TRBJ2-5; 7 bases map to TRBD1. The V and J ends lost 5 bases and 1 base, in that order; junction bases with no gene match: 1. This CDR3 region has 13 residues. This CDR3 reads CASSGTAQETQYF. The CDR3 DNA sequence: TGTGCCAGCAGTGGGACAGCCCAAGAGACCCAGTACTTC.

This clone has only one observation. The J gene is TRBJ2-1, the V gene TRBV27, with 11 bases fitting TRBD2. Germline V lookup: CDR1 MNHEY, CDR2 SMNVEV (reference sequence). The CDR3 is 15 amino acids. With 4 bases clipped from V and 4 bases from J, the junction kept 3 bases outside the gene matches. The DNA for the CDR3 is TGTGCCAGCAGTTCGGGGACTAGCGGTTACAATGAGCAGTTCTTC. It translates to CASSSGTSGYNEQFF.

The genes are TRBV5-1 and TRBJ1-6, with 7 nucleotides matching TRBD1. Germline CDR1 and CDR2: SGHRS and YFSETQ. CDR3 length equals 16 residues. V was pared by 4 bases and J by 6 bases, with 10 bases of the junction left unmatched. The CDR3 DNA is TGCGCCAGCAGCACCTCGCGACAGGGCCGTAATTCACCCCTCCACTTT. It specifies CASSTSRQGRNSPLHF.

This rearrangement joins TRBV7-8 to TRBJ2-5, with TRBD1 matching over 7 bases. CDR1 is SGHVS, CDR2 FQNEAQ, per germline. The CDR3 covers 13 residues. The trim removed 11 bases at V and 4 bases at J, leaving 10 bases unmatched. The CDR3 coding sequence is TGTGCCCTAACCGACAGGGTAGGAGAGACCCAGTACTTC. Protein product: CALTDRVGETQYF.

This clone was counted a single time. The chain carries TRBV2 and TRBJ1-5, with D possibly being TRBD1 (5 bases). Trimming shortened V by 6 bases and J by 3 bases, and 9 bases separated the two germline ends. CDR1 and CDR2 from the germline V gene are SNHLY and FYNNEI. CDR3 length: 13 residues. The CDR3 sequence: CASRQTDNQPQHF. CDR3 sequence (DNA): TGTGCCAGCAGACAGACAGACAATCAGCCCCAGCATTTT. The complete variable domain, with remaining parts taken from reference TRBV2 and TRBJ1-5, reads EPEVTQTPSHQVTQMGQEVILRCVPISNHLYFYWYRQILGQKVEFLVSFYNNEISEKSEIFDDQFSVERPDGSNFTLKIRSTKLEDSAMYFCASRQTDNQPQHFGDGTRLSIL.

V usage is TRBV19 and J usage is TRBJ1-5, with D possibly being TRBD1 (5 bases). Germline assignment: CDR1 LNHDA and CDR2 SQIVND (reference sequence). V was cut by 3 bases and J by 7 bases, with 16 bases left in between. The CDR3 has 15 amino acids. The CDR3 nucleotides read TGTGCCAGTAGTATTTCGTCGTCAGGGTGGCAGCCCCAGCATTTT. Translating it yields CASSISSSGWQPQHF. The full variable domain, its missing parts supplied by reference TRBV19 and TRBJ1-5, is DGGITQSPKYLFRKEGQNVTLSCEQNLNHDAMYWYRQDPGQGLRLIYYSQIVNDFQKGDIAEGYSVSREKKESFPLTVTSAQKNPTAFYLCASSISSSGWQPQHFGDGTRLSIL.

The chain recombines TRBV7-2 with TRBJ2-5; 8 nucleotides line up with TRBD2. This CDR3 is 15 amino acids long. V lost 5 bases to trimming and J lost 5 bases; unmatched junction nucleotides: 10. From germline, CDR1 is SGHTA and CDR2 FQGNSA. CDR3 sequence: CASSRPIAGRETQYF. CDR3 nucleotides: TGTGCCAGCAGCCGCCCGATAGCGGGGAGGGAGACCCAGTACTTC. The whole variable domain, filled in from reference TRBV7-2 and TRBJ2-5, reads GAGVSQSPSNKVTEKGKDVELRCDPISGHTALYWYRQSLGQGLEFLIYFQGNSAPDKSGLPSDRFSAERTGGSVSTLTIQRTQQEDSAVYLCASSRPIAGRETQYFGPGTRLLVL.